What follows describes a single T cell receptor beta chain. In terms of age and location, participants ranged from roughly 18 to 100 years and lived in about 25 US areas. Cohort placement rested on clinical history that participants reported themselves. Germline V gene sequence: CDR1 GTSNPN, CDR2 SVGIG (reference sequence). The CDR3 runs 14 residues. Trimming cost V 0 bases and J 6 bases, with 14 bases left between them. This table comes from immunoSEQ multiplex PCR, and its TCRdb copy is limited to in-frame clones, with some not included. The sample consists of some 180,000 clones, 75% to 90% of them appearing once. The sample originates from a study of blood T cell repertoires in COVID-19. Study background: COVID-19 samples from acute and convalescent phases originated in the United States, Italy and Spain. T cells, B-cell-depleted T cells, or PBMCs provided the cDNA or gDNA that served as material.

The TCR was taken from a man in his forties who had recovered from COVID-19. Sequencing used PBMCs or T cells enriched from blood (not recorded which). The V call is TRBV30, the J call TRBJ1-2; no definite D call. CDR3 loop: CAWSVRREMDGYTF. CDR3 coding DNA: TGTGCCTGGAGTGTACGGAGGGAGATGGATGGCTACACCTTC.